The entry that follows covers one T cell receptor (beta chain) sequence. This CDR3 has 16 residues. Trimming pared 0 bases from V and 7 bases from J, leaving 19 bases between. Germline lookup yields CDR1 SGDLS and CDR2 YYNGEE. This record comes from a study of shared T cell receptors in the human thymus. The table came from immunoSEQ multiplex PCR; TCRdb's copy has only in-frame clones and leaves some out. The table shows 550,000 to 800,000 clones, with 70% to 90% occurring only once. These data were likewise used in another study, on human thymus T cells. As that report states: Related research found strongly overlapping thymic repertoires in unrelated individuals.

The receptor comes from a girl under two years old with a congenital heart defect. The material sequenced was thymocytes. This chain joins TRBV9 and TRBJ1-2; a weak D match, TRBD1 (6 bases). In DNA form, the CDR3 reads TGTGCCAGCAGCGTAGTCCCGAAGACCAGGGGAGCTGGCTACACCTTC. It translates to CASSVVPKTRGAGYTF.